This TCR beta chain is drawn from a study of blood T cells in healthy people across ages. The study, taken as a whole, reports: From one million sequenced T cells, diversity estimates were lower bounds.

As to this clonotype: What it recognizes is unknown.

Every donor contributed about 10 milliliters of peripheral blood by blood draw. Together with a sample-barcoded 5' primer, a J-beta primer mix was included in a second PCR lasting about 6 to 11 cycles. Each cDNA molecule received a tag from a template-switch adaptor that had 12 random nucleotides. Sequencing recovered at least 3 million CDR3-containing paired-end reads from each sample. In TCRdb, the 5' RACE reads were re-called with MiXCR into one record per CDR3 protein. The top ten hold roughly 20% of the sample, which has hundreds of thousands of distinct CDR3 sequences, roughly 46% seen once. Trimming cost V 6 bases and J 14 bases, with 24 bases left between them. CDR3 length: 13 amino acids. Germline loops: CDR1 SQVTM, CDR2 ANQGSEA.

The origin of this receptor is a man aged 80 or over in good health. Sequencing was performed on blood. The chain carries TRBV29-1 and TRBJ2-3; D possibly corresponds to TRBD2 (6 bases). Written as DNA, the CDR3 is TGCAGCGTCCTTGGGGGAGGCACAGATGCGCGGTATTTT. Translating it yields CSVLGGGTDARYF.